Listed below are T cell receptor beta chains from one sample, sequenced in a study of blood T cell repertoires in COVID-19. Profiling relied on immunoSEQ multiplex PCR, and the TCRdb table lists in-frame clones only, not all of them. The top ten clones hold less than 6.5% of a sample with 150,000 to 200,000 clones, roughly 87% of them seen once. The material sequenced was peripheral blood. All receptors derive from a human donor in a cohort sampled during active COVID-19. Each CDR3 is given with its conserved first and last residue. D genes are given only for firm matches. Expanded clones get a size class; other rows say once, few or many, or leave the size out.

clone_size: -; d_call: -; v_call: TRBV6-6; j_call: TRBJ1-1; cdr3_aa: CASSLIQGNTEAFF; cdr3_nt: TGTGCCAGCAGTTTAATTCAGGGGAACACTGAAGCTTTCTTT
clone_size: -; d_call: TRBD2; v_call: TRBV28; j_call: TRBJ2-4; cdr3_aa: CASSPGLAAEYF; cdr3_nt: TGTGCCAGCAGTCCCGGACTAGCGGCTGAGTACTTC
clone_size: once; d_call: -; v_call: TRBV11-2; j_call: TRBJ1-2; cdr3_aa: CASSRLTGINYGYTF; cdr3_nt: TGTGCCAGCAGCCGTCTAACCGGGATTAACTATGGCTACACCTTC
clone_size: -; d_call: -; v_call: TRBV13; j_call: TRBJ2-4; cdr3_aa: CASSLGTDNPRQNIQYF; cdr3_nt: TGTGCCAGCAGCTTAGGCACCGACAACCCGCGCCAAAACATTCAGTACTTC
clone_size: -; d_call: -; v_call: TRBV5-1; j_call: TRBJ2-3; cdr3_aa: CASSLAGSPTDTQYF; cdr3_nt: TGCGCCAGCAGCTTGGCGGGATCCCCCACAGATACGCAGTATTTT
clone_size: -; d_call: -; v_call: TRBV10-3; j_call: TRBJ1-1; cdr3_aa: CATRSVAGTNTEAFF; cdr3_nt: TGTGCCACCCGATCGGTGGCAGGTACGAACACTGAAGCTTTCTTT
clone_size: -; d_call: TRBD2; v_call: TRBV5-4; j_call: TRBJ2-7; cdr3_aa: CASSQNLAGGQEQYF; cdr3_nt: TGTGCCAGCAGCCAAAACCTAGCGGGGGGGCAGGAGCAGTACTTC
clone_size: few; d_call: TRBD1; v_call: TRBV9; j_call: TRBJ1-2; cdr3_aa: CASSPTGTGYGYTF; cdr3_nt: TGTGCCAGCAGCCCCACCGGGACAGGTTATGGCTACACCTTC
clone_size: few; d_call: TRBD1; v_call: TRBV6-5; j_call: TRBJ2-7; cdr3_aa: CASSTGTVPYEQYF; cdr3_nt: TGTGCCAGCAGCACCGGGACAGTGCCCTACGAGCAGTACTTC
clone_size: -; d_call: -; v_call: TRBV10-3; j_call: TRBJ1-1; cdr3_aa: CAISAMGLRNTEAFF; cdr3_nt: TGTGCCATCAGTGCAATGGGACTGCGGAACACTGAAGCTTTCTTT
clone_size: -; d_call: -; v_call: TRBV18; j_call: TRBJ1-5; cdr3_aa: CASSPRKGVQPQHF; cdr3_nt: TGTGCCAGCTCACCACGTAAGGGAGTCCAGCCCCAGCATTTT
clone_size: -; d_call: -; v_call: TRBV7-9; j_call: TRBJ2-1; cdr3_aa: CASSSQARGLPNEQFF; cdr3_nt: TGTGCCAGCAGCTCACAGGCTCGGGGACTCCCCAATGAGCAGTTCTTC
clone_size: -; d_call: TRBD2; v_call: TRBV7-9; j_call: TRBJ2-7; cdr3_aa: CASSRRGDEQYF; cdr3_nt: TGTGCCAGCAGCCGCCGGGGGGACGAGCAGTACTTC
clone_size: once; d_call: TRBD1; v_call: TRBV7-3; j_call: TRBJ2-1; cdr3_aa: CASSLNSGTGSGEQFF; cdr3_nt: TGTGCCAGCAGCCTAAACTCCGGGACAGGGTCCGGTGAGCAGTTCTTC
clone_size: -; d_call: TRBD2; v_call: TRBV28; j_call: TRBJ2-7; cdr3_aa: CASSTGGYEQYF; cdr3_nt: TGTGCCAGCAGTACGGGGGGCTACGAGCAGTACTTC
clone_size: -; d_call: TRBD2; v_call: TRBV18; j_call: TRBJ2-5; cdr3_aa: CASSPPGTSGGQKETQYF; cdr3_nt: TGTGCCAGCTCACCACCCGGGACTAGCGGGGGGCAGAAAGAGACCCAGTACTTC
clone_size: -; d_call: TRBD1; v_call: TRBV3-1/TRBV3-2; j_call: TRBJ2-7; cdr3_aa: CASSSGTGTYEQYF; cdr3_nt: TGTGCCAGCAGCTCCGGGACAGGGACCTACGAGCAGTACTTC
clone_size: -; d_call: TRBD1; v_call: TRBV27; j_call: TRBJ1-1; cdr3_aa: CASSLGQGRNTEAFF; cdr3_nt: TGTGCCAGCAGTCTGGGACAGGGGCGGAACACTGAAGCTTTCTTT
clone_size: -; d_call: TRBD2; v_call: TRBV11-3; j_call: TRBJ2-5; cdr3_aa: CASSLGLAGDGQETQYF; cdr3_nt: TGTGCCAGCAGCTTAGGCTTGGCGGGAGATGGCCAAGAGACCCAGTACTTC
clone_size: -; d_call: TRBD2; v_call: TRBV12-3/TRBV12-4; j_call: TRBJ2-1; cdr3_aa: CASMREGRHEQFF; cdr3_nt: TGTGCCAGCATGAGGGAGGGCCGGCATGAGCAGTTCTTC
clone_size: -; d_call: -; v_call: TRBV5-1; j_call: TRBJ2-5; cdr3_aa: CASSQGQGGQETQYF; cdr3_nt: TGCGCCAGCAGCCAAGGGCAGGGGGGTCAAGAGACCCAGTACTTC
clone_size: once; d_call: -; v_call: TRBV3-1/TRBV3-2; j_call: TRBJ2-7; cdr3_aa: CASSQDGGGRQYF; cdr3_nt: TGTGCCAGCAGCCAAGATGGGGGGGGGCGGCAGTACTTC
clone_size: -; d_call: -; v_call: TRBV4-3; j_call: TRBJ2-2; cdr3_aa: CASSQGHQGSTGELFF; cdr3_nt: TGCGCCAGCAGCCAAGGGCACCAGGGGTCCACCGGGGAGCTGTTTTTT
clone_size: -; d_call: -; v_call: TRBV6-6; j_call: TRBJ2-7; cdr3_aa: CASSKGDGIYEQYF; cdr3_nt: TGTGCCAGCAGTAAAGGAGACGGAATCTACGAGCAGTACTTC
clone_size: -; d_call: TRBD1; v_call: TRBV29-1; j_call: TRBJ1-1; cdr3_aa: CSVEGGTGPEAFF; cdr3_nt: TGCAGCGTTGAAGGCGGGACAGGCCCGGAGGCTTTCTTT
clone_size: -; d_call: TRBD2; v_call: TRBV24-1; j_call: TRBJ2-5; cdr3_aa: CATSDPSGGTKETQYF; cdr3_nt: TGTGCCACCAGTGATCCTAGCGGGGGCACTAAAGAGACCCAGTACTTC
clone_size: -; d_call: -; v_call: TRBV10-1; j_call: TRBJ1-1; cdr3_aa: CASSKQGNEAFF; cdr3_nt: TGCGCCAGCAGTAAACAGGGAAATGAAGCTTTCTTT
clone_size: -; d_call: -; v_call: TRBV30; j_call: TRBJ1-1; cdr3_aa: CAWSLGVISEAFF; cdr3_nt: TGTGCCTGGAGTCTGGGCGTGATCAGTGAAGCTTTCTTT
clone_size: -; d_call: -; v_call: TRBV27; j_call: TRBJ2-3; cdr3_aa: CASSAKTGITDTQYF; cdr3_nt: TGTGCCAGCAGTGCAAAGACAGGTATCACAGATACGCAGTATTTT
clone_size: -; d_call: -; v_call: TRBV5-3; j_call: TRBJ1-3; cdr3_aa: CARSFQGGINTIYF; cdr3_nt: TGTGCCAGAAGCTTCCAGGGAGGGATAAACACCATATATTTT
clone_size: -; d_call: TRBD1; v_call: TRBV7-9; j_call: TRBJ1-1; cdr3_aa: CASSPDRENTEAFF; cdr3_nt: TGTGCCAGCAGCCCAGACAGGGAGAATACTGAAGCTTTCTTT
clone_size: -; d_call: -; v_call: TRBV19; j_call: TRBJ1-1; cdr3_aa: CASSIGRAPEAFF; cdr3_nt: TGTGCCAGTAGTATAGGCAGGGCGCCTGAAGCTTTCTTT
clone_size: -; d_call: -; v_call: TRBV5-6; j_call: TRBJ1-2; cdr3_aa: CASSLVGAGANYGYTF; cdr3_nt: TGTGCCAGCAGCTTGGTGGGGGCGGGAGCTAACTATGGCTACACCTTC
clone_size: -; d_call: -; v_call: TRBV7-6; j_call: TRBJ1-2; cdr3_aa: CASSLNQQGRGSGYTF; cdr3_nt: TGTGCCAGCAGCTTAAATCAGCAGGGGCGTGGGTCTGGCTACACCTTC
clone_size: once; d_call: TRBD1; v_call: TRBV10-3; j_call: TRBJ2-7; cdr3_aa: CAIRGTGSSYEQYF; cdr3_nt: TGTGCCATCAGGGGGACAGGGAGCTCCTACGAGCAGTACTTC
clone_size: once; d_call: -; v_call: TRBV7-9; j_call: TRBJ1-1; cdr3_aa: CASSLGLQGLMNTEAFF; cdr3_nt: TGTGCCAGCAGCTTAGGATTGCAGGGCCTCATGAACACTGAAGCTTTCTTT
clone_size: -; d_call: TRBD1; v_call: TRBV19; j_call: TRBJ1-3; cdr3_aa: CASKEQGNSAGNTIYF; cdr3_nt: TGTGCCAGTAAGGAACAGGGGAATTCTGCTGGAAACACCATATATTTT
clone_size: -; d_call: -; v_call: TRBV6-5; j_call: TRBJ1-2; cdr3_aa: CASSLSSYGYTF; cdr3_nt: TGTGCCAGCAGTCTATCGTCCTATGGCTACACCTTC
clone_size: -; d_call: TRBD1; v_call: TRBV28; j_call: TRBJ1-2; cdr3_aa: CASSLIEWGTSERQGVLGYTF; cdr3_nt: TGTGCCAGCAGTTTAATAGAGTGGGGTACCTCTGAGAGACAGGGGGTTCTTGGCTACACCTTC
clone_size: -; d_call: TRBD1; v_call: TRBV5-4; j_call: TRBJ1-1; cdr3_aa: CASSLTGGGGTEAFF; cdr3_nt: TGTGCCAGCAGCTTGACAGGGGGCGGCGGCACTGAAGCTTTCTTT
clone_size: few; d_call: TRBD1; v_call: TRBV20-1; j_call: TRBJ1-2; cdr3_aa: CSASRVRGQTLSLNYGYTF; cdr3_nt: TGCAGTGCTAGTCGGGTGAGGGGACAGACCCTCTCCCTCAACTATGGCTACACCTTC
clone_size: -; d_call: -; v_call: TRBV10-3; j_call: TRBJ1-2; cdr3_aa: CAISDQPGRGNGYTF; cdr3_nt: TGTGCCATCAGTGACCAGCCCGGCAGGGGTAATGGCTACACCTTC
clone_size: -; d_call: TRBD2; v_call: TRBV2; j_call: TRBJ2-7; cdr3_aa: CASSAGAGDSDEQYF; cdr3_nt: TGTGCCAGCAGCGCCGGGGCGGGGGATTCCGACGAGCAGTACTTC
clone_size: -; d_call: -; v_call: TRBV4-3; j_call: TRBJ1-6; cdr3_aa: CASSQEAGTGALHF; cdr3_nt: TGCGCCAGCAGCCAAGAAGCGGGTACGGGGGCCCTCCACTTT
clone_size: -; d_call: -; v_call: TRBV5-4; j_call: TRBJ1-1; cdr3_aa: CASSWGGNTEAFF; cdr3_nt: TGTGCCAGCAGTTGGGGCGGGAACACTGAAGCTTTCTTT
clone_size: -; d_call: TRBD2; v_call: TRBV29-1; j_call: TRBJ2-3; cdr3_aa: CSVGGLAGAYTDTQYF; cdr3_nt: TGCAGCGTGGGGGGACTAGCGGGGGCGTACACAGATACGCAGTATTTT